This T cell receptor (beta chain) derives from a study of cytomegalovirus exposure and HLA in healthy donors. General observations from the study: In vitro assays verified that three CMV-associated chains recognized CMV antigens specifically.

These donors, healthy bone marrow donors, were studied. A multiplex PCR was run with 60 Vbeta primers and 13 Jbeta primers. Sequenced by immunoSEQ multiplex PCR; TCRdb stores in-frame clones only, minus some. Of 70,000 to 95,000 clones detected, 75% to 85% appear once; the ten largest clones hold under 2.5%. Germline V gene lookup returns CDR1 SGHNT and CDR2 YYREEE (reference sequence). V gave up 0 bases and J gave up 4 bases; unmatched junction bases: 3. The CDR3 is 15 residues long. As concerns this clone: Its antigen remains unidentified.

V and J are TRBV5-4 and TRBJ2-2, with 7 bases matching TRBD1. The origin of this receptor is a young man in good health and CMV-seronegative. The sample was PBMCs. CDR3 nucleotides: TGTGCCAGCAGCTTGGCCACAGGGGCCACCGGGGAGCTGTTTTTT. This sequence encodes CASSLATGATGELFF.